These T cell receptor beta chains were read from a single sample in a study of identical twins. TCRdb itself ran the 5' RACE reads through MiXCR, one entry per CDR3 protein. The data hold hundreds of thousands of distinct CDR3 sequences, with more than 9% observed a single time. These records were also assigned to another study, of yellow fever vaccine responses in identical twins.

The sequenced sample was PBMCs. The origin of the receptors is a woman aged 18-29 years in good health. The CDR3 runs from the conserved cysteine through the conserved F or W. Each record gives: V gene, J gene, D gene, CDR3 protein. A D gene is named only where the DNA matches it firmly.

V gene: TRBV11-2; J gene: TRBJ1-4; D gene: -; CDR3 protein: CASSLSAGGTGEKLFF
V gene: TRBV19; J gene: TRBJ1-1; D gene: -; CDR3 protein: CASSPQAGYEAFF
V gene: TRBV5-1; J gene: TRBJ2-1; D gene: TRBD1; CDR3 protein: CASSLRIATGGYNEQFF
V gene: TRBV3-1; J gene: TRBJ2-1; D gene: -; CDR3 protein: CASSQDHPTGYNEQFF
V gene: TRBV12-3/TRBV12-4; J gene: TRBJ2-3; D gene: -; CDR3 protein: CASTPGGVSDTQYF
V gene: TRBV7-9; J gene: TRBJ2-7; D gene: TRBD2; CDR3 protein: CASSLGDGLAYEQYF
V gene: TRBV12-3/TRBV12-4; J gene: TRBJ2-1; D gene: TRBD2; CDR3 protein: CASRGSGIRNEQFF
V gene: TRBV11-3; J gene: TRBJ2-2; D gene: -; CDR3 protein: CASSRMTGELFF
V gene: TRBV3-1; J gene: TRBJ2-7; D gene: -; CDR3 protein: CASQGSLGYEQYF
V gene: TRBV29-1; J gene: TRBJ1-2; D gene: -; CDR3 protein: CSVETTVNYGYTF
V gene: TRBV13; J gene: TRBJ2-5; D gene: -; CDR3 protein: CASTPKEGRETQYF
V gene: TRBV11-2; J gene: TRBJ2-3; D gene: TRBD1; CDR3 protein: CASSLGRQGRDTQYF
V gene: TRBV21-1; J gene: TRBJ2-5; D gene: -; CDR3 protein: CARREKETQYF
V gene: TRBV12-5; J gene: TRBJ1-5; D gene: -; CDR3 protein: CASGYGVSNQPQHF
V gene: TRBV5-6; J gene: TRBJ2-4; D gene: -; CDR3 protein: CASSFGITGTFQYF
V gene: TRBV15; J gene: TRBJ2-2; D gene: TRBD2; CDR3 protein: CATSSILAGGTNTGELFF
V gene: TRBV29-1; J gene: TRBJ2-5; D gene: -; CDR3 protein: CSVYFRMTSQETQYF
V gene: TRBV24-1; J gene: TRBJ2-2; D gene: -; CDR3 protein: CATSDLEEWGELFF
V gene: TRBV7-8; J gene: TRBJ1-5; D gene: -; CDR3 protein: CASSFKGNQPQHF
V gene: TRBV11-1; J gene: TRBJ2-2; D gene: -; CDR3 protein: CASSLVPPAVGLHTGELFF
V gene: TRBV12-3/TRBV12-4; J gene: TRBJ2-5; D gene: -; CDR3 protein: CASSLGTLGETQYF
V gene: TRBV9; J gene: TRBJ2-2; D gene: -; CDR3 protein: CASSQVGGFGELFF
V gene: TRBV6-1; J gene: TRBJ2-2; D gene: TRBD1; CDR3 protein: CASRTGGLGGDTGELFF
V gene: TRBV29-1; J gene: TRBJ1-6; D gene: -; CDR3 protein: CSVLLQGNSPLHF
V gene: TRBV12-3/TRBV12-4; J gene: TRBJ2-2; D gene: TRBD2; CDR3 protein: CASSLRRGGPGELFF
V gene: TRBV27; J gene: TRBJ2-2; D gene: -; CDR3 protein: CASSPLHTGELFF
V gene: TRBV6-1; J gene: TRBJ2-2; D gene: TRBD2; CDR3 protein: CASKKPGTSGTGELFF
V gene: TRBV29-1; J gene: TRBJ1-5; D gene: TRBD1; CDR3 protein: CSPQQGAYSNQPQHF
V gene: TRBV12-3/TRBV12-4; J gene: TRBJ2-2; D gene: -; CDR3 protein: CASSLWERANTGELFF
V gene: TRBV27; J gene: TRBJ2-4; D gene: -; CDR3 protein: CASSLSDVQAKNIQYF
V gene: TRBV12-3/TRBV12-4; J gene: TRBJ1-6; D gene: -; CDR3 protein: CASSMRSSYNSPLHF
V gene: TRBV5-1; J gene: TRBJ2-7; D gene: -; CDR3 protein: CASSRLNPSDEQYF
V gene: TRBV7-9; J gene: TRBJ1-2; D gene: -; CDR3 protein: CASNPGRVNYGYTF
V gene: TRBV10-3; J gene: TRBJ1-4; D gene: TRBD1; CDR3 protein: CAISGIEGQGLFF
V gene: TRBV7-9; J gene: TRBJ2-1; D gene: TRBD1; CDR3 protein: CASSRSGTGNHNEQFF
V gene: TRBV5-1; J gene: TRBJ2-5; D gene: TRBD2; CDR3 protein: CASTWGLAGDETQYF
V gene: TRBV20-1; J gene: TRBJ2-7; D gene: TRBD1; CDR3 protein: CSAYRQGDEQYF